A selection of T cell receptor beta chains follows, all from one sample in a study of spatial heterogeneity in lung cancer. TCRdb re-called the 5' RACE reads with MiXCR, one entry per CDR3 protein. The sample lists over 2,500 distinct CDR3 sequences; roughly 40% were seen once. The input for sequencing was PBMCs, taken at surgery. The receptors originated from a male donor with early-stage non-small cell lung cancer. The CDR3 runs from the conserved cysteine through the conserved F or W. Each record gives: D gene, V gene, clone size, J gene, CDR3 protein, CDR3 DNA. D genes are given only for firm matches. Only some rows state a clone size, as once, few, many or a class for expanded clones.

.	TRBV7-8	.	TRBJ2-7	CASTPRGTYEQYF	TGTGCCAGCACCCCCCGGGGGACCTACGAGCAGTACTTC
TRBD1	TRBV18	.	TRBJ1-5	CASSPGQDQPQHF	TGTGCCAGCTCACCGGGACAGGACCAGCCCCAGCATTTT
TRBD2	TRBV5-6	many	TRBJ2-5	CASSLLAGGGETQYF	TGTGCCAGCAGCTTACTAGCGGGGGGGGGCGAGACCCAGTACTTC
.	TRBV7-2	few	TRBJ2-1	CASSLAPASYNEQFF	TGTGCCAGCAGCTTAGCCCCGGCGTCCTACAATGAGCAGTTCTTC
.	TRBV5-5	.	TRBJ1-2	CASSLESSYGYTF	TGTGCCAGCAGCTTGGAGTCATCCTATGGCTACACCTTC
TRBD1	TRBV4-1	medium-sized	TRBJ2-3	CASRSGTGMDDTQYF	TGCGCCAGCAGAAGCGGGACAGGGATGGATGATACGCAGTATTTT
.	TRBV7-2	.	TRBJ2-1	CASSLGGSRDNEQFF	TGTGCCAGCAGCTTGGGCGGCAGTCGGGACAATGAGCAGTTCTTC
.	TRBV12-3/TRBV12-4	.	TRBJ2-7	CASSSEQYF	TGTGCCAGCAGTTCAGAGCAGTACTTC
TRBD2	TRBV7-2	.	TRBJ2-1	CASSLVGRALGEQFF	TGTGCCAGCAGCTTAGTCGGGAGGGCCCTCGGGGAGCAGTTCTTC
TRBD1	TRBV6-5	once	TRBJ2-7	CASSYLRDRASRQYF	TGTGCCAGCAGTTACCTCCGGGACAGGGCTAGTCGGCAGTACTTC
.	TRBV6-2/TRBV6-3	.	TRBJ2-5	CASSYSLGGETQYF	TGTGCCAGCAGTTACTCGCTAGGAGGAGAGACCCAGTACTTC
.	TRBV7-9	many	TRBJ2-7	CASSPSSDYEQYF	TGTGCCAGCAGCCCCTCTAGCGATTACGAGCAGTACTTC
TRBD2	TRBV7-2	few	TRBJ2-1	CASSLVGGLDLYNEQFF	TGTGCCAGCAGCTTAGTAGGGGGACTAGACCTTTACAATGAGCAGTTCTTC